The entry below describes one T cell receptor (beta chain). No antigen is known for it. In the sorted-subset replicate PCRs, approximately 200 ng DNA, around 30,000 T cell genomes, was used. Authors' analysis steps: Sequence data from immunoSEQ were junction-only and lacked quality scores; consequently, filtering differed. Here immunoSEQ multiplex PCR was the method, and the copy in TCRdb shows in-frame clones only, minus some. D and trimming come from the DNA, and the V and J calls and clone size come from that table. The table has some 1.1 million clones, 70% to 85% seen once. This CDR3 has 13 amino acids. Germline V gives CDR1 SGHVS, CDR2 FNYEAQ. Deletions cut 1 base from V and 5 bases from J, with 8 bases between. The data were taken from a study of shared clonotypes between healthy human individuals. Study-level results: Donors were few, which limited the genetic and exposure-history diversity represented.

The TCR originated in a young man in good health. Some clones in this sample may be carry-over from other donors' samples. The chain employs TRBV7-6 and TRBJ2-5, with D perhaps TRBD1 or TRBD2 (6 bases each). The source material was memory CD4+ T cells from PBMCs. The subset is: CD45RA-negative fraction. In nucleotides, the CDR3 is TGTGCCAGCAGCTTAGTAGGGGGGGAGACCCAGTACTTC. It codes for CASSLVGGETQYF.